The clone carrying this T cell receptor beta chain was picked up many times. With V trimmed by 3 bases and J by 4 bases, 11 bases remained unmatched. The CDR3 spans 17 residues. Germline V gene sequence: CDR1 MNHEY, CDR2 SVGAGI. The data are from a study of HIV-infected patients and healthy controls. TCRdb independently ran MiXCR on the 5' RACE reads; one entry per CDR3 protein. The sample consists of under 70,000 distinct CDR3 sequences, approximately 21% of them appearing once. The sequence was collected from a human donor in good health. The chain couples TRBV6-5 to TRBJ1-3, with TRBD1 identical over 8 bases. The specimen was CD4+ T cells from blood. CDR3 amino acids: CASSYRQGLLGGNTIYF. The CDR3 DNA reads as TGTGCCAGCAGTTATAGACAGGGGCTCCTCGGGGGAAACACCATATATTTT.